The T cell receptor beta chain under discussion was sequenced for a study of patients and donors after allogeneic stem cell transplantation. Deletions cut 0 bases from V and 1 base from J, with 13 bases between. The CDR3 extends over 17 amino acids. The V gene's germline CDR1 is LGHNA and CDR2 YSLEER. TCRdb redid the calling of the RT-PCR reads with MiXCR, one entry per CDR3 protein. The table lists approximately 220,000 distinct CDR3 sequences, around two fifths of them singletons. Sequenced material: blood, either unsorted or a sorted T cell fraction (not recorded which). This chain connects TRBV4-3 to TRBJ2-1, with a weak D call TRBD2 (5 bases). The sequence was collected from a human donor who was either an allogeneic HSCT recipient or a stem cell or donor lymphocyte infusion donor (not recorded which). It is not recorded whose cells these are; they may come from a transplant donor. CDR3 coding DNA: TGCGCCAGCAGCCAAGATTTATCCGGGGTTTCCTACAATGAGCAGTTCTTC. Translating gives CASSQDLSGVSYNEQFF.